A selection of T cell receptor beta chains follows, all from one sample in a study of T cells in Graves' hyperthyroidism and ophthalmopathy. TCRdb redid the calling of the multiplex PCR reads with MiXCR, one entry per CDR3 protein. Among hundreds of thousands of distinct CDR3 sequences, 40% to 55% were seen once, and the ten largest hold 6.5% to 9%. The specimen was peripheral blood or thyroid tissue (not recorded which). The receptors were sampled from a woman aged 18-29 years with Graves' hyperthyroidism. The CDR3 runs from the conserved cysteine through the conserved F or W. Each record gives: CDR3 protein, CDR3 DNA, J gene, CDR3 length, V gene, clone size, D gene. The D gene is left open where the match is weak. For some rows the clone size is stated as once, few or many, or as a class when expanded; others skip it.

CATSPGELFF,TGTGCCACCAGCCCCGGGGAGCTGTTTTTT,TRBJ2-2,10,TRBV24-1,-,-
CASSVAGGVQPQHF,TGTGCCAGCAGCGTAGCAGGGGGAGTTCAGCCCCAGCATTTT,TRBJ1-5,14,TRBV9,few,TRBD1
CASSFISGTYEQYF,TGTGCCAGCAGCTTTATTAGTGGGACCTACGAGCAGTACTTC,TRBJ2-7,14,TRBV7-2,many,-
CAWSQFNTEAFF,TGTGCCTGGAGCCAGTTCAACACTGAAGCTTTCTTT,TRBJ1-1,12,TRBV12-3/TRBV12-4,few,-
CASSITGIGNTIYF,TGTGCCAGCAGCATTACAGGGATTGGAAACACCATATATTTT,TRBJ1-3,14,TRBV7-9,few,-
CASSRTGPGANVLTF,TGTGCCAGCAGCCGGACAGGGCCTGGGGCCAACGTCCTGACTTTC,TRBJ2-6,15,TRBV7-9,many,TRBD1
CSADDREETQYF,TGCAGTGCTGACGACAGGGAAGAGACCCAGTACTTC,TRBJ2-5,12,TRBV20-1,-,TRBD1
CASSRTNTGELFF,TGTGCCAGCAGTCGGACGAACACCGGGGAGCTGTTTTTT,TRBJ2-2,13,TRBV7-2,few,-
CASSLVPASMNTEAFF,TGTGCCAGCAGCTTAGTTCCCGCCAGTATGAACACTGAAGCTTTCTTT,TRBJ1-1,16,TRBV7-9,-,-
CASSLGPGTYEQYF,TGTGCCAGCAGCTTAGGCCCCGGGACTTACGAGCAGTACTTC,TRBJ2-7,14,TRBV7-9,-,-
CATGPGTGVIGNTIYF,TGTGCCACAGGCCCCGGGACAGGGGTTATCGGAAACACCATATATTTT,TRBJ1-3,16,TRBV10-3,many,TRBD1
CASSLEFRDMGQPQHF,TGTGCCAGCAGCTTAGAGTTCAGGGACATGGGTCAGCCCCAGCATTTT,TRBJ1-5,16,TRBV7-2,few,-
CASSLMRGSGTQYF,TGTGCCAGCAGTCTGATGAGGGGCTCGGGGACCCAGTACTTC,TRBJ2-5,14,TRBV7-2,many,-
CSADGLAGQETQYF,TGCAGCGCCGACGGACTAGCGGGACAGGAGACCCAGTACTTC,TRBJ2-5,14,TRBV29-1,many,TRBD2
CASPRTGIGSPLHF,TGTGCCAGCCCCCGGACAGGAATAGGCTCACCCCTCCACTTT,TRBJ1-6,14,TRBV7-9,-,TRBD1